What follows are 26 T cell receptor beta chains derived from one specimen sequenced in a study of beta chain features in type 1 diabetes. Of the isolated RNA, all was reverse transcribed, and so the sequenced material was expressed TCRB transcripts. The data were produced by immunoSEQ multiplex PCR, yet TCRdb's version contains in-frame clones alone and is incomplete. The table records a few hundred thousand clones, around an eighth of them present only once. These receptors have no identified antigens. Whole-study findings and limits: All four CD4+ subsets from Type 1 diabetes patients carried moderately but significantly shorter TCRB CDR3s.

Material for sequencing was naive CD4+ T cells from blood. The receptors here all came from a woman in her late teens or twenties with type 1 diabetes.

This clone was counted a few times. The genes are TRBV27 and TRBJ2-3; maybe TRBD1 (5 bases). The CDR3 spans 14 residues. V was pared by 2 bases and J by 0 bases, with 6 bases between. The germline V gene encodes CDR1 MNHEY and CDR2 SMNVEV (reference sequence). The CDR3 region has the DNA TGTGCCAGCAGTTTAGACAGAAGCACAGATACGCAGTATTTT. This gives the protein CASSLDRSTDTQYF.

V and J are TRBV9 and TRBJ2-1; 8 nucleotides agree with TRBD1. CDR1 is SGDLS, CDR2 YYNGEE, per germline. J gave up 4 bases and V 2 bases, and 5 bases lay outside the gene matches. This CDR3 spans 15 amino acids. CDR3 protein: CASSVVQGAYNEQFF. CDR3 bases: TGTGCCAGCAGCGTTGTCCAGGGGGCGTACAATGAGCAGTTCTTC.

The V and J genes are TRBV19 and TRBJ1-5, with D maybe TRBD1 (5 bases). Germline V gene data show CDR1 as LNHDA and CDR2 as SQIVND (reference sequence). V was clipped by 6 bases and J by 0 bases, with 9 bases between them. This CDR3 is 14 amino acids long. The CDR3 here is CASRLDSSNQPQHF. CDR3 in DNA: TGTGCCAGTAGACTCGACAGTAGCAATCAGCCCCAGCATTTT.

The chain employs TRBV9 and TRBJ2-7; the D gene is possibly TRBD2 (7 bases). The ends were cut back, 2 bases at V and 1 base at J, with 19 bases in the middle. Germline V CDR1 and CDR2: SGDLS, YYNGEE. The CDR3 totals 17 residues. CDR3 amino acids: CASSVGGGSKISYEQYF. The CDR3, as DNA: TGTGCCAGCAGCGTCGGGGGCGGGAGTAAGATATCCTACGAGCAGTACTTC.

A few counts support this clone. The J gene is TRBJ2-2, the V gene TRBV27, with D possibly matching TRBD1 (6 bases). CDR1 is MNHEY, CDR2 SMNVEV, per germline (reference sequence). Trimming took 3 bases from V and 4 from J, leaving 15 bases between them. The CDR3 has 16 residues. The CDR3 DNA is TGTGCCAGCAGTTTTTCGCTTGGGACACTCACCGGGGAGCTGTTTTTT. This translates into CASSFSLGTLTGELFF.

The CDR3 loop reads CASSTVEQYV. The CDR3 DNA follows: TGTGCCAGTAGCACAGTAGAGCAGTACGTC. The rearrangement links TRBV19 to TRBJ2-7, with D uncertain. V lost 6 bases to trimming and J lost 7 bases, with 7 bases between them. The CDR3 has 10 amino acids. Germline CDR1 and CDR2: LNHDA and SQIVND (reference sequence).

This clone was picked up a small number of times. The J gene is TRBJ2-1, the V gene TRBV28, with 12 bases identical to TRBD2. The trim removed 4 bases at V and 2 bases at J, leaving 9 bases unmatched. The V gene's germline CDR1 is MDHEN and CDR2 SYDVKM. The CDR3 is made up of 18 amino acids. In DNA, the CDR3 is TGTGCCAGCAGTTGGAAACATCGGACTAGCGGGACCTACAATGAGCAGTTCTTC. It codes for CASSWKHRTSGTYNEQFF.

This clone was found a few times. The V gene is TRBV19, the J gene TRBJ2-1, with D possibly TRBD2 on 6 matching bases. Germline-derived CDR1 and CDR2 are LNHDA and SQIVND (reference sequence). This CDR3 is 14 amino acids long. Trimming removed 1 base from V and 6 bases from J, with 10 bases in between. The CDR3 nucleotides read TGTGCCAGTAGTATAGTAGGAGGGCGCAATGAGCAGTTCTTC. Protein sequence: CASSIVGGRNEQFF.

The V call is TRBV4-1, the J call TRBJ2-3; 8 nucleotides line up with TRBD1. The germline V gene encodes CDR1 MGHRA and CDR2 YSYEKL. V dropped 3 bases and J dropped 2; count of bases not matched to a gene: 4. This CDR3 spans 15 amino acids. The CDR3 loop is CASSQRTGNTDTQYF. DNA for the CDR3: TGCGCCAGCAGCCAGCGGACAGGGAACACAGATACGCAGTATTTT.

This clone has a handful of counts. Compared with germline, one end of the junction differs, possibly owing to a read error. The rearrangement links TRBV29-1 to TRBJ1-1, with TRBD1 matching over 7 bases. The germline V gene has CDR1 SQVTM and CDR2 ANQGSEA. The CDR3 spans 13 residues. DNA of the CDR3: TGCAGCGTCGGCCCGACAGGGAACGCTGAAGCTTTCTTT. This encodes CSVGPTGNAEAFF.

This clone was picked up a small number of times. The V and J genes are TRBV9 and TRBJ2-2; D call uncertain. The CDR3 consists of 14 residues. Trimming left V 0 bases short and J 1 base short, with 4 bases between. Germline loops: CDR1 SGDLS, CDR2 YYNGEE. This CDR3 is CASSVGVNTGELFF. The CDR3 DNA reads TGTGCCAGCAGCGTAGGAGTGAACACCGGGGAGCTGTTTTTT.

This clone has a single count. V gene TRBV5-4 combines with J gene TRBJ1-3; TRBD1 agrees at 8 bases. There are 14 residues in the CDR3. Germline V CDR1 and CDR2: SGHNT, YYREEE (reference sequence). J lost 7 bases, V lost 4 bases, and 7 bases had no gene match. The CDR3 DNA reads as TGTGCCAGCAGCATGCCAGGGGGCGAGAACACCATATATTTT. Its protein is CASSMPGGENTIYF.

This clone has more than one count but fewer than ten. This rearrangement joins TRBV5-1 to TRBJ1-1; no clear D. Trimming left V 0 bases short and J 2 bases short, with 11 bases between. The length of the CDR3 is 15 residues. Germline V gene sequence: CDR1 SGHRS, CDR2 YFSETQ. CDR3 in DNA: TGCGCCAGCAGCTTGGACGGGTACTTTAACACTGAAGCTTTCTTT. Translated: CASSLDGYFNTEAFF.

The chain couples TRBV28 to TRBJ2-1, with 8 bases that match TRBD1. CDR1 MDHEN and CDR2 SYDVKM come from the germline V gene. The CDR3 spans 15 residues. V lost 6 bases, J lost 8 bases, and 12 bases stayed unmatched. The CDR3 DNA is TGTGCCAGCAGCCGGTCACCTTCAGGGGGCTATGAGCAGTTCTTC. It is translated as CASSRSPSGGYEQFF.

This clone came up a few times. This chain links TRBV2 with TRBJ2-1, with 9 bases aligning to TRBD2. This CDR3 region has 13 residues. Germline-derived CDR1 and CDR2 are SNHLY and FYNNEI. V lost 8 bases, J lost 6 bases, and 5 bases stayed unmatched. The CDR3 DNA reads as TGTGCCAGCTCGACTAGCGGATCCAATGAGCAGTTCTTC. Amino acid sequence: CASSTSGSNEQFF.

This sequence joins TRBV18 and TRBJ2-7; TRBD2 agrees at 9 bases. This CDR3 is 15 amino acids long. Germline V lookup: CDR1 KGHSH, CDR2 LQKENI. Trimming removed 2 bases from V and 3 bases from J; junction bases left unmatched: 5. Here the CDR3 reads CASSPGVTSGYEQYV. CDR3 nucleotide sequence: TGTGCCAGCTCACCAGGGGTGACTAGCGGCTACGAGCAGTACGTC.

This clone was counted only a few times. The chain combines TRBV2 with TRBJ2-6; D gene unclear. The CDR3 has 14 amino acids. Trimming cost V 6 bases and J 2 bases, with 8 bases left between them. Germline CDR1 and CDR2: SNHLY and FYNNEI. The CDR3 protein is CASSVAPGANVLTF. CDR3 DNA sequence: TGTGCCAGCAGCGTAGCACCTGGGGCCAACGTCCTGACTTTC.

The V and J genes are TRBV11-2 and TRBJ1-1, with D perhaps matching TRBD1 (5 bases). V dropped 5 bases and J dropped 0 bases, with 13 bases sitting between them. CDR3 size: 15 residues. CDR1 SGHAT and CDR2 FQNNGV come from the germline V gene. CDR3 nucleotides: TGTGCCAGCAGCCCGGGGGGGGGTTTGAACACTGAAGCTTTCTTT. Protein sequence: CASSPGGGLNTEAFF.

This sequence joins TRBV5-1 and TRBJ2-3, with no clear D. CDR1 SGHRS and CDR2 YFSETQ come from the germline V gene. V lost 4 bases to trimming and J lost 4 bases, with 10 bases between them. The CDR3 totals 13 residues. CDR3 DNA: TGCGCCAGCAGCGACCAGACTCCAGATACGCAGTATTTT. As protein: CASSDQTPDTQYF.

The chain combines TRBV2 with TRBJ2-1, with 15 bases lining up with TRBD2. V gave up 8 bases and J gave up 8 bases; unmatched junction bases: 10. The CDR3 runs 16 residues. The germline V gene has CDR1 SNHLY and CDR2 FYNNEI. The CDR3 region is CASDWTSGRVRDEQFF. For the CDR3, the DNA is TGTGCCAGCGATTGGACTAGCGGGAGGGTCAGGGATGAGCAGTTCTTC.

This chain joins TRBV27 and TRBJ2-5; the match to TRBD2 covers 13 bases. The CDR3 extends over 16 amino acids. Germline-derived CDR1 and CDR2 are MNHEY and SMNVEV (reference sequence). The V segment lost 6 bases and the J segment 5 bases; nucleotides outside the gene matches: 9. DNA for the CDR3: TGTGCCAGCAGGCGGACTAGCGGGAGTGTGTGGGAGACCCAGTACTTC. Its protein is CASRRTSGSVWETQYF.

V usage is TRBV5-1 and J usage is TRBJ2-3, with TRBD2 as a possible D gene (6 bases). This CDR3 is built from 17 residues. Trimming took 4 bases from V and 0 from J, leaving 18 bases between them. CDR1 is SGHRS and CDR2 is YFSETQ in the germline V gene. CDR3 protein: CASSPRRGGTSTDTQYF. The CDR3 DNA follows: TGCGCCAGCAGCCCGCGCCGGGGCGGGACTAGCACAGATACGCAGTATTTT.

The rearrangement links TRBV9 to TRBJ2-3; a weak D match, TRBD2 (6 bases). The CDR3 has 16 residues. Between the trimmed V and J ends, which lost 7 bases and 1 base, there was a span of 19 bases. Germline V gives CDR1 SGDLS, CDR2 YYNGEE. The CDR3 loop reads CASQRESDWGTDTQYF. Here the CDR3 DNA reads TGTGCCAGCCAACGGGAGTCCGACTGGGGCACAGATACGCAGTATTTT. The full variable domain, its missing parts supplied by reference TRBV9 and TRBJ2-3, is DSGVTQTPKHLITATGQRVTLRCSPRSGDLSVYWYQQSLDQGLQFLIQYYNGEERAKGNILERFSAQQFPDLHSELNLSSLELGDSALYFCASQRESDWGTDTQYFGPGTRLTVL.

V gene TRBV11-3 combines with J gene TRBJ2-7; TRBD2 matches at 11 bases. Germline V gene lookup returns CDR1 SGHNT and CDR2 YENEEA. With 7 bases clipped from V and 6 bases from J, the junction kept 17 bases outside the gene matches. CDR3 length: 17 residues. The CDR3 spells CASTPGTSGPTALEQYV. CDR3 DNA: TGTGCCAGCACCCCCGGGACTAGCGGTCCGACGGCCCTCGAGCAGTACGTC.

This clone appeared a few times. The V call is TRBV30, the J call TRBJ1-5, with 8 bases identical to TRBD1. The V gene's germline CDR1 is GTSNPN and CDR2 SVGIG (reference sequence). The trim removed 3 bases at V and 5 bases at J, leaving 3 bases unmatched. This CDR3 has 13 amino acids. The CDR3 sequence is CAWSADRDQPQHF. CDR3 sequence (DNA): TGTGCCTGGAGCGCGGACAGGGATCAGCCCCAGCATTTT.

This clone was detected only a few times. J is TRBJ2-7 and V is TRBV7-9; 11 nucleotides align to TRBD1. This CDR3 is built from 15 residues. Trimming at V came to 5 bases and at J to 4 bases, leaving 7 bases not matched to a gene. Per germline, CDR1 SEHNR and CDR2 FQNEAQ (reference sequence). The CDR3 loop is CASSARDRGVYEQYV. CDR3 in DNA: TGTGCCAGCAGCGCCCGGGACAGGGGGGTTTACGAGCAGTACGTC.